The clone carrying this T cell receptor (beta chain) was picked up one time. The data are from a study of blood T cell repertoires in COVID-19. For the study at large: All recovered Cohort 3 donors got two negative PCRs, got clearance, or saw symptom resolution.

The cohort comprised adults aged roughly 18 to 100 years residing in 20 to 30 US areas. In assigning cohorts, the study relied on participant-reported clinical history. In the authors' workflow: The authors estimated nucleated cell counts from reference gene primer amplification. Method: immunoSEQ multiplex PCR; TCRdb's copy keeps in-frame clones and lacks some. V, J and clone size were drawn from that table, and D and trimming were deduced from the DNA. The sample records 200,000 to 250,000 clones, approximately 87% being singletons. The CDR3 is made up of 14 amino acids. With 3 bases clipped from V and 2 bases from J, the junction kept 3 bases outside the gene matches. CDR1 LNHNV and CDR2 YYDKDF come from the germline V gene (reference sequence).

The source is a woman aged 45-59 years in a cohort exposed to, infected with or recovered from COVID-19 (not recorded which). The chain combines TRBV15 with TRBJ1-2; 7 nucleotides align to TRBD1. Input material: PBMCs or T cells enriched from blood (not recorded which). The CDR3 DNA reads TGTGCCACCAGCAGCGGGACAGAAAACTATGGCTACACCTTC. Translated: CATSSGTENYGYTF.